Here is one TCR beta chain with its context. This entry belongs to a study of T cell changes during pregnancy in multiple sclerosis. Trimming left V 2 bases short and J 0 bases short, with 7 bases between. The germline V gene has CDR1 SGHDN and CDR2 FVKESK. This CDR3 contains 14 residues. The protocol was immunoSEQ multiplex PCR, while the TCRdb copy is restricted to in-frame clones and leaves out a portion. The repertoire holds some 59,000 clones, 90% seen once, with roughly 6.5% in the top ten. The J gene is TRBJ1-1, the V gene TRBV14; D might be TRBD1 (6 bases). The origin of this receptor is a female donor in good health, enrolled as a control in a pregnancy study. The input for sequencing was peripheral blood, taken in the third trimester of pregnancy. The CDR3 nucleotides read TGTGCCAGCAGCCAAACAGGGCTGAACACTGAAGCTTTCTTT. This sequence encodes CASSQTGLNTEAFF.